This T cell receptor (beta chain) was captured by sequencing in a study of EBV T-cell therapy then PD-1 blockade in nasopharyngeal carcinoma. Treatment here: AdE1-LMPpoly-expanded autologous EBV-specific T-cell therapy followed by anti-PD-1 nivolumab. Generated by immunoSEQ multiplex PCR, the TCRdb table keeps only in-frame clones and is missing some. The sample has 20,000 to 25,000 clones, about four fifths seen once. Details on this clone: Its target is not known.

Specimen: CD8+ T cells from blood, collected at day -245 from a patient whose treatment included autologous EBV-specific T cells and nivolumab. This TCR came from a man aged 35-49 years with nasopharyngeal carcinoma.

The CDR3 loop is CASSIQGTNTEAFF. The CDR3 nucleotides read TGTGCCAGCAGCATACAGGGTACGAACACTGAAGCTTTCTTT. The rearrangement links TRBV11-3 to TRBJ1-1; the D gene is possibly TRBD1 (6 bases). From germline, CDR1 is SGHNT and CDR2 YENEEA. Trimming cost V 5 bases and J 1 base, with 11 bases left between them. This CDR3 is 14 amino acids long.